This T cell receptor (beta chain) was obtained from a study of blood T cell repertoires in COVID-19. Study in general: Material from acute and convalescent COVID-19 was sourced from the United States, Italy and Spain.

The authors' processing: For nucleated cells, counts were estimated from reference gene primer amplification. Here immunoSEQ multiplex PCR was the method, and the copy in TCRdb shows in-frame clones only, minus some. The D gene and trimming were derived from the DNA, and the V and J assignments and clone size from that table. Of approximately 190,000 clones listed, roughly 80% are singletons. Per the germline V gene, CDR1 is SGDLS and CDR2 is YYNGEE. The CDR3 runs to 14 residues. The ends were cut back, 0 bases at V and 6 bases at J, with 7 bases in the middle. Sequenced sample: peripheral blood. The TCR was taken from a human donor in a cohort sampled during active COVID-19. The V call is TRBV9, the J call TRBJ1-6; tentative D call: TRBD1 (5 bases). In DNA form, the CDR3 reads TGTGCCAGCAGCGTAGAGGGGCGTAATTCACCCCTCCACTTT. Protein product: CASSVEGRNSPLHF.